This T cell receptor beta chain was sequenced for a study of blood T cell repertoires in COVID-19. For the study at large: Acute and convalescent COVID-19 specimens originated in the United States, Italy and Spain. T cells, B-cell-depleted T cells, or PBMCs supplied cDNA or gDNA.

Germline CDR1 reads LGHNA; CDR2 reads YNFKEQ. Unmatched junction bases numbered 12, after V lost 0 bases and J lost 12 bases. The CDR3 spans 16 residues. Original processing methods: Reference gene primer amplification gave nucleated cell count estimates. Sequencing was performed with immunoSEQ multiplex PCR; in TCRdb, only in-frame clones are kept and a portion is missing. V and J calls plus clone size are reproduced from that table; the DNA served to infer D and trimming. The repertoire holds more than 150,000 clones, about nine tenths seen once, with less than 25% in the top ten. The receptor was derived from a man aged 65-85 years with active or convalescent COVID-19. Sequenced input: peripheral blood. This rearrangement joins TRBV4-2 to TRBJ2-1; 9 nucleotides match TRBD2. The CDR3, as DNA: TGTGCCAGCAGCCAAGATACAGGGGCTAGCGGGGTTTGGCAGTTCTTC. This gives the protein CASSQDTGASGVWQFF.